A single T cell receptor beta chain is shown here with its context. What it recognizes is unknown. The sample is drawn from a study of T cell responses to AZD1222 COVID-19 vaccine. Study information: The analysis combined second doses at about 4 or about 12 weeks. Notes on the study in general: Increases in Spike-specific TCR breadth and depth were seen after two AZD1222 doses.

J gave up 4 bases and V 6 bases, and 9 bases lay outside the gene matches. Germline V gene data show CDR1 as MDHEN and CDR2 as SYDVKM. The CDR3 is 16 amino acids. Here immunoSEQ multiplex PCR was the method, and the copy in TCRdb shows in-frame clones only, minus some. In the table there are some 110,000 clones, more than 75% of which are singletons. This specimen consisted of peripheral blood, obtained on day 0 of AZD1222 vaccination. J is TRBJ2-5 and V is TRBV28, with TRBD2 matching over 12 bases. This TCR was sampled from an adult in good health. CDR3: CASRTSTSGSRETQYF. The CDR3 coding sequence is TGTGCCAGCAGGACGTCGACTAGCGGGAGTCGAGAGACCCAGTACTTC.